A selection of T cell receptor beta chains follows, all from one sample in a study of blood T cell repertoires in COVID-19. Profiled with immunoSEQ multiplex PCR; TCRdb holds only in-frame clones, not every one. The sample contains some 50,000 clones, about 70% of which appear only once. Source material: peripheral blood. The receptors derive from a woman aged 70-85 years with acute or convalescent COVID-19. Each CDR3 is given with its conserved first and last residue. Each record gives: CDR3 DNA, CDR3 protein, J gene, V gene, CDR3 length, clone size, D gene. The D gene is left open where the match is weak. Clone size is shown for a subset of rows, as once, few, many or a class of expanded clone.

TGTGCCATCAGTTATGGACTGACCACCATATATTTT CAISYGLTTIYF TRBJ1-3 TRBV10-3 12 few -
TGTGCCAGCAGTTACTCCCCGTCCGTGGAGAGGGAAGCTTTCTTT CASSYSPSVEREAFF TRBJ1-1 TRBV6-5 15 - -
TGTGCCAGCAGCGGGACTAGCGGGAGTCAACAAGAGACCCAGTACTTC CASSGTSGSQQETQYF TRBJ2-5 TRBV27 16 - TRBD2
TGTGCCAGCACCGCAGGGGCGCTCGGCTACACCTTC CASTAGALGYTF TRBJ1-2 TRBV6-5 12 - -
TGCGCCAGCAGCTCTACAGGGTTTGGGGGCTATGGCTACACCTTC CASSSTGFGGYGYTF TRBJ1-2 TRBV5-1 15 - -
TGCGCCAGCAGCTTGAGCGGGGATCCCTACGAGCAGTACTTC CASSLSGDPYEQYF TRBJ2-7 TRBV5-1 14 - TRBD2
TGTGCCAGCGAAGGACAGGGGGCAGGTGGCTACACCTTC CASEGQGAGGYTF TRBJ1-2 TRBV2 13 - TRBD1
TGTGCCAGCAGTTCAACTAGCGGCAGCTCCTACGAGCAGTACTTC CASSSTSGSSYEQYF TRBJ2-7 TRBV28 15 - TRBD2
TGTGCCAGCAGCTTGGAACGAGAGATGGATAATTCACCCCTCCACTTT CASSLEREMDNSPLHF TRBJ1-6 TRBV5-4 16 - -
TGTGCCAGCAGCGAGGGCTCGGCCCTCCACTTT CASSEGSALHF TRBJ1-6 TRBV7-9 11 - -
TGTGCCAGGGAGGGATATCTCTACGAGCAGTACTTC CAREGYLYEQYF TRBJ2-7 TRBV27 12 few -
TGTGCCAGCAGTGAAGCTACAGGGGAAGAGACCCAGTACTTC CASSEATGEETQYF TRBJ2-5 TRBV6-1 14 - TRBD1
TGCGCCAGCAGCCACGGGGACATGGGAGCTTTCTTT CASSHGDMGAFF TRBJ1-1 TRBV4-1 12 few -
TGTGCCAGCAGCGTAACCGGGACAAACACCGGGGAGCTGTTTTTT CASSVTGTNTGELFF TRBJ2-2 TRBV9 15 few -
TGTGCCAGCAGGTGGACAGGGGACTCCTACGAGCAGTACTTC CASRWTGDSYEQYF TRBJ2-7 TRBV28 14 once TRBD1
TGCGCCAGCAGATTACAGCCAACTAATGAAAAACTGTTTTTT CASRLQPTNEKLFF TRBJ1-4 TRBV5-1 14 - -
TGCGCCAGCAGCCAAGGACAGGCCCTACGCACAGATACGCAGTATTTT CASSQGQALRTDTQYF TRBJ2-3 TRBV4-3 16 - -
TGTGCCACCACACCGGGACAGGGCGTTCAGCCCCAGCATTTT CATTPGQGVQPQHF TRBJ1-5 TRBV6-5 14 few TRBD1
TGTGCCAGTAGTATAAACAGCTATGAAAAACTGTTTTTT CASSINSYEKLFF TRBJ1-4 TRBV19 13 many -
TGTGCCGGAGGCGGGAATCAGCCCCAGCATTTT CAGGGNQPQHF TRBJ1-5 TRBV7-8 11 - -
TGTGCCAGCAGTTTATCTTTCAGGGGTAGCAATCAGCCCCAGCATTTT CASSLSFRGSNQPQHF TRBJ1-5 TRBV27 16 - -
TGTGCCAGCGGGATTCTCGGGACAGAAGCTTTCTTT CASGILGTEAFF TRBJ1-1 TRBV28 12 - -
TGCGCCAGCAGCTTGGAGCCGTACAGGGGGCTCGCTCTCGGAAATTCACCCCTCCACTTT CASSLEPYRGLALGNSPLHF TRBJ1-6 TRBV5-1 20 - TRBD1
TGTGCCAGCGGAGGGGACGGCACCTACAATGAGCAGTTCTTC CASGGDGTYNEQFF TRBJ2-1 TRBV27 14 - -
TGTGCCAGTAGCCACAGGGGGTACGAGCAGTACTTC CASSHRGYEQYF TRBJ2-7 TRBV19 12 - TRBD1
TGTGCCAGCTCTCGACTTGCAAAAGAGACCCAGTACTTC CASSRLAKETQYF TRBJ2-5 TRBV18 13 - -
TGTGCCAGCAGCCAAGGCCGGGACTCCGACTATGGCTACACCTTC CASSQGRDSDYGYTF TRBJ1-2 TRBV3-1/TRBV3-2 15 - -
TGTGCCAGCAGGGCCCAGGAGGGGACCTACGAGCAGTACTTC CASRAQEGTYEQYF TRBJ2-7 TRBV2 14 - -
TGCAGCGGGCCAGGGACTAGCGGAAACAATGAGCAGTTCTTC CSGPGTSGNNEQFF TRBJ2-1 TRBV29-1 14 - TRBD2
TGTGCCAGCAGTTCAATTGACAGGGGAAGCTCACCCCTCCACTTT CASSSIDRGSSPLHF TRBJ1-6 TRBV28 15 once TRBD1
TGCGCCAGCAGCCAAGAGGTCGGTAGCGGGAGACTAGTGCCCGGGGAGCTGTTTTTT CASSQEVGSGRLVPGELFF TRBJ2-2 TRBV4-3 19 - TRBD2
TGTGCCAGCAGCAATACAGGGGGCTCAGGAAACACCATATATTTT CASSNTGGSGNTIYF TRBJ1-3 TRBV7-9 15 - TRBD1
TGTGCCAGCAGTTCCGCCGGGGGGCTGGACTATGGCTACACCTTC CASSSAGGLDYGYTF TRBJ1-2 TRBV28 15 few -
TGCAGCGTTGAGGCCCCGTATAGCGAGGGTGAGCAGTTCTTC CSVEAPYSEGEQFF TRBJ2-1 TRBV29-1 14 many -
TGTGCCAGCAGCGAAGGGGGAACGAGGGGCTACACCTTC CASSEGGTRGYTF TRBJ1-2 TRBV9 13 - -
TGTGCCTGGAGTGTACCCCTTTCACTAGCGGGATTGGATGAGCAGTTCTTC CAWSVPLSLAGLDEQFF TRBJ2-1 TRBV30 17 - TRBD2
TGTGCCAGCAGCCAGGGTGACAGCAAAAACATTCAGTACTTC CASSQGDSKNIQYF TRBJ2-4 TRBV6-5 14 - -
TGTGCCAGCAGCTTAGAATCTGGGGGCCCTTCTCCCCAGCATTTT CASSLESGGPSPQHF TRBJ1-5 TRBV7-9 15 - -
TGTGCCAGTAGCCCCGGGACTAGCGGGGGGCTAAGCACAGATACGCAGTATTTT CASSPGTSGGLSTDTQYF TRBJ2-3 TRBV19 18 - TRBD2
TGTGCCACCAGTGATTCCGGACAGGGGAAGGGAACAGATACGCAGTATTTT CATSDSGQGKGTDTQYF TRBJ2-3 TRBV24-1 17 - TRBD1
TGTGCCAGTATGGCAGGACAGAGCAATCAGCTCCAGCATTTT CASMAGQSNQLQHF TRBJ1-5 TRBV19 14 - -
TGTGCCAGCTCCCAAACTAGAGGTTCCTACAATGAGCAGTTCTTC CASSQTRGSYNEQFF TRBJ2-1 TRBV18 15 - -
TGTGCCATAAAGTCAACAGGGGATAATCAGCCCCAGCATTTT CAIKSTGDNQPQHF TRBJ1-5 TRBV10-3 14 few TRBD1
TGCGCCAGCAGCCAACCTATAGGGGGAAGCGAAAAACTGTTTTTT CASSQPIGGSEKLFF TRBJ1-4 TRBV4-1 15 - -
TGTGCCAGCAGCCAAGGGACAGACTCCTACGAGCAGTACTTC CASSQGTDSYEQYF TRBJ2-7 TRBV3-1/TRBV3-2 14 - -
TGTGCCACCAGCAATTATGTCCAAGAGACCCAGTACTTC CATSNYVQETQYF TRBJ2-5 TRBV15 13 - -
TGTGCCAGCAGCTTGACACGGACTAGCGTTATCTACGAGCAGTACTTC CASSLTRTSVIYEQYF TRBJ2-7 TRBV7-9 16 few TRBD2